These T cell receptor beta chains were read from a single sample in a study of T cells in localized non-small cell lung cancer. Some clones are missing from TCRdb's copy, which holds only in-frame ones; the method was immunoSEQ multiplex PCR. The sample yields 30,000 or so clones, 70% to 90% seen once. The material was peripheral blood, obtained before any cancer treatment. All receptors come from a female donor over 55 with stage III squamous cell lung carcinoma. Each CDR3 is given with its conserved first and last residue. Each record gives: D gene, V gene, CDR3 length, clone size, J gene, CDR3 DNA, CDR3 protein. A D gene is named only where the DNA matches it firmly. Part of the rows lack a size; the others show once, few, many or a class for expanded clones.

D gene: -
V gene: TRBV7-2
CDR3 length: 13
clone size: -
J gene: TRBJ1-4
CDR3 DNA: TGTGCCAGCAGCTTAGCCAGGAATGAAAAACTGTTTTTT
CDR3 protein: CASSLARNEKLFF

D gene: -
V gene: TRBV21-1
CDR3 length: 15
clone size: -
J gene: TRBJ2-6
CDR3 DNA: TGTGCCAGCAGCCTGGGAGGCTCTGGGGCCAACGTCCTGACTTTC
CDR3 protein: CASSLGGSGANVLTF

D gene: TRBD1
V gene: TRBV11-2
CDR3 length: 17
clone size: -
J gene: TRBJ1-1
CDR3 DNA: TGTGCCAGCAGCTTACGGCGGGACAGGGGTTGGGTAACTGAAGCTTTCTTT
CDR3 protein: CASSLRRDRGWVTEAFF

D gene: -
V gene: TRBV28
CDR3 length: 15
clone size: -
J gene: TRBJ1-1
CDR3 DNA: TGTGCCAGCAGTCCCCGAGGGGAGGTGTACACTGAAGCTTTCTTT
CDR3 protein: CASSPRGEVYTEAFF

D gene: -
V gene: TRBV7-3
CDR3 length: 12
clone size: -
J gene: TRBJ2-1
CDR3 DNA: TGTGCCAGCAGCTTATCCTACAATGAGCAGTTCTTC
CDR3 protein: CASSLSYNEQFF

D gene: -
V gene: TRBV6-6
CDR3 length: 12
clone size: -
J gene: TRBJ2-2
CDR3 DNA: TGTGCCAGCAGTTACTCGACCGGGGAGCTGTTTTTT
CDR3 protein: CASSYSTGELFF

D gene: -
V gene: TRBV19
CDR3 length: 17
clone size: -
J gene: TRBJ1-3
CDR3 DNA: TGTGCCAGTACCCCACAAGGACGCGCCGTCTCTGGAAACACCATATATTTT
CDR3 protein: CASTPQGRAVSGNTIYF

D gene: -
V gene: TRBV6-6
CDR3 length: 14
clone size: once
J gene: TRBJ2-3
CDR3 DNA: TGTGCCAGCATAACAGGGCCTACGGCAGATACGCAGTATTTT
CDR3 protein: CASITGPTADTQYF

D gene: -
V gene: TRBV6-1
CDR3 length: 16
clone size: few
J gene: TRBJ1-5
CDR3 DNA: TGTGCCAGCAGTGAGAGGGCGGCACGAGGCAATCAGCCCCAGCATTTT
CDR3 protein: CASSERAARGNQPQHF

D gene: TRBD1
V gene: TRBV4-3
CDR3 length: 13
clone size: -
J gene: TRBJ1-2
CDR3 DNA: TGCGCCAGCAGCCGAGGGACAGCCTATGGCTACACCTTC
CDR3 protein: CASSRGTAYGYTF

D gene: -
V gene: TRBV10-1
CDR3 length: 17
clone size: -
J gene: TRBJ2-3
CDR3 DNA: TGCGCCAGCAGCGTGGGGAAAGGGCCTACTAGCACAGATACGCAGTATTTT
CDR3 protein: CASSVGKGPTSTDTQYF

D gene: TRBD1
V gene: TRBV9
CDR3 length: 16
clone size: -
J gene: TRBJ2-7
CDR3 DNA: TGTGCCAGCAGCGTAGGATCACAGGGGTCCCGCTACGAGCAGTACTTC
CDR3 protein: CASSVGSQGSRYEQYF

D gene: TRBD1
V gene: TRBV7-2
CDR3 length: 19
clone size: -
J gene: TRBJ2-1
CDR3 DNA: TGTGCCAGCAGCTTAGTTGGCACAAAAGGACAGGGGATTTTCAATGAGCAGTTCTTC
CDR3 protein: CASSLVGTKGQGIFNEQFF

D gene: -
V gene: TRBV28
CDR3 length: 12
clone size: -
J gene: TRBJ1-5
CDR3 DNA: TGTGCCAGTGGGGAGACTAATCAGCCCCAGCATTTT
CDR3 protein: CASGETNQPQHF

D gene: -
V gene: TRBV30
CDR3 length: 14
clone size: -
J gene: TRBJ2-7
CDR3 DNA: TGTGCCTGGAGTGTAAAGGGGAGCTCCTACGAGCAGTACTTC
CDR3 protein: CAWSVKGSSYEQYF

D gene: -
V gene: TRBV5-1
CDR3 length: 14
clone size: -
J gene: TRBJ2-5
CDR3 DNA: TGCGCCAGCAGCTTGCCCGGGGCCCAAGAGACCCAGTACTTC
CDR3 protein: CASSLPGAQETQYF

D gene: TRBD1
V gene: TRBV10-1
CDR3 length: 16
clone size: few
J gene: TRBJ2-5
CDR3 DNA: TGCGCCAGCAGTGAGTCAGGGACAGGGGGTCAAGAGACCCAGTACTTC
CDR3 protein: CASSESGTGGQETQYF

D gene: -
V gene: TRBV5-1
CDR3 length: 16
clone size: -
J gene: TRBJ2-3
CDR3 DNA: TGCGCCAGCAGCTTGGCCAGAGGGCCTAGCACAGATACGCAGTATTTT
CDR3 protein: CASSLARGPSTDTQYF

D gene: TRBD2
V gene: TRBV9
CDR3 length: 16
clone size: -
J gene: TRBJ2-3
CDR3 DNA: TGTGCCAGCAGCGCGCGACCGGGACTAGCGGGAGATACGCAGTATTTT
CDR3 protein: CASSARPGLAGDTQYF

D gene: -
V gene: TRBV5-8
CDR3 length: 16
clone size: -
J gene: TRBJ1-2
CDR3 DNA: TGTGCCAGCAGCTTGATGGGACGCTCGGAGAAGGGGGGCTACACCTTC
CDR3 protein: CASSLMGRSEKGGYTF

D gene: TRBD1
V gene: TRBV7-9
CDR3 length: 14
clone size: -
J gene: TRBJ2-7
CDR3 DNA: TGTGCCAGCAGCCCCGACAGGGCCTCCTACGAGCAGTACTTC
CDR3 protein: CASSPDRASYEQYF

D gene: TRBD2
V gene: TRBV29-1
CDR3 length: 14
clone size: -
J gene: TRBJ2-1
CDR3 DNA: TGCAGCGTCCCCAAAGGCGGGGGGGCCTATGAGCAGTTCTTC
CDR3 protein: CSVPKGGGAYEQFF

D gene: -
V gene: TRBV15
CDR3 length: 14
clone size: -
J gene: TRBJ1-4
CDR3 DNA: TGTGCCACCAGCAGAGTGGGGAAGAATGAAAAACTGTTTTTT
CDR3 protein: CATSRVGKNEKLFF

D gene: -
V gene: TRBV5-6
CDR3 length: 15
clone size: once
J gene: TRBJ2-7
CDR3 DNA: TGTGCCAGCAGCTTGTCGGGCACGAGCTCCTACGAGCAGTACTTC
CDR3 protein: CASSLSGTSSYEQYF

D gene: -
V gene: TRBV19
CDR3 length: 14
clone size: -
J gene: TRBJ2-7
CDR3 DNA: TGTGCCAGTAGAGGTGTACGATCCCCCTACGAGCAGTACTTC
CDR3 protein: CASRGVRSPYEQYF

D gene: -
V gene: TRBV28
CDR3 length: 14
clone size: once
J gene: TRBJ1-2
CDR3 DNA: TGTGCCAGCAGCCTCCTCCCCCAGGAATATGGCTACACCTTC
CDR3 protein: CASSLLPQEYGYTF

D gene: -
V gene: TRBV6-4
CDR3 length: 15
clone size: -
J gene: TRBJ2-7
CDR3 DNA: TGTGCCAGCAGTGCCAACGGGATACGTTCGTACGAGCAGTACTTC
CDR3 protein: CASSANGIRSYEQYF

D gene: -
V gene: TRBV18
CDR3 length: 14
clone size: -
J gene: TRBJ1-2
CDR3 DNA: TGTGCCAGCTCACCGGACTCAGGGTTATCTGGCTACACCTTC
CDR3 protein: CASSPDSGLSGYTF

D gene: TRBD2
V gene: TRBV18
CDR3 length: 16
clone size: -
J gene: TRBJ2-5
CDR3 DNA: TGTGCCAGCTCAAGGACTAGCGGGAGTATCGGAGAGACCCAGTACTTC
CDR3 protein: CASSRTSGSIGETQYF

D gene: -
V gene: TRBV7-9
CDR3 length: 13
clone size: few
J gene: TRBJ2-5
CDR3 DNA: TGTGCCAGCAGCCGGGACGGCCAGGGGACCCAGTACTTC
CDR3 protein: CASSRDGQGTQYF

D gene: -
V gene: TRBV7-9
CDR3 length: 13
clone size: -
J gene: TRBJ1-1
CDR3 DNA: TGTGCCAGCAGCTTAGAGGGAGGCACTGAAGCTTTCTTT
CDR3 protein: CASSLEGGTEAFF

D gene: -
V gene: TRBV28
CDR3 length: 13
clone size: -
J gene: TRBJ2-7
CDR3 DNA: TGTGCCAGCAGTTTATCGGGGTACTACGAGCAGTACTTC
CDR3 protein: CASSLSGYYEQYF

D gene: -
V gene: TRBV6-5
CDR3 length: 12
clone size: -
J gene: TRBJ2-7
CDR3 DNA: TGTGCCAGCAGTCCCCCGGCGGCCGAGCAGTACTTC
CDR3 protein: CASSPPAAEQYF

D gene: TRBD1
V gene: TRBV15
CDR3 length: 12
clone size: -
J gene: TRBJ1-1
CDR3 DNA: TGTGCCACCGGGACAGGGTGGACTGAAGCTTTCTTT
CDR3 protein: CATGTGWTEAFF

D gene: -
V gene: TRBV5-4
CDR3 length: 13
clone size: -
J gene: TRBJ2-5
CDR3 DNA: TGTGCCAGCAGCTTGGCGGTACAAGAGACCCAGTACTTC
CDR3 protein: CASSLAVQETQYF

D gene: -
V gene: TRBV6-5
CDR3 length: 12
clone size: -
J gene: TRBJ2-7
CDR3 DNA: TGTGCCAGCAGTTACTTCGGGGGCGAGCAGTACTTC
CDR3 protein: CASSYFGGEQYF

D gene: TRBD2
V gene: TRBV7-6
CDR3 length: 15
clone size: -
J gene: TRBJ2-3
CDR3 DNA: TGTGCCAGCAGCTTAGAAGCGGGAGGTGGAGATACGCAGTATTTT
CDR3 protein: CASSLEAGGGDTQYF

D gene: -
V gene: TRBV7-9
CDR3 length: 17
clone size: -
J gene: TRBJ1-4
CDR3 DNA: TGTGCCAGCAGCTTTGACCCTAGCAGGCGAATTAATGAAAAACTGTTTTTT
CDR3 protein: CASSFDPSRRINEKLFF

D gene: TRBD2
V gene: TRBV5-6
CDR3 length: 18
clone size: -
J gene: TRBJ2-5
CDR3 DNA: TGTGCCAGCAGCCCGGACCTAGCGGGGGGGCGTGAGAGGGAGACCCAGTACTTC
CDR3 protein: CASSPDLAGGRERETQYF

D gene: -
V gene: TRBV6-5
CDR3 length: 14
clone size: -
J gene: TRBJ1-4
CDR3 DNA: TGTGCCTCTAAACAAGGGTGGGCTAATGAAAAACTGTTTTTT
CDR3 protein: CASKQGWANEKLFF

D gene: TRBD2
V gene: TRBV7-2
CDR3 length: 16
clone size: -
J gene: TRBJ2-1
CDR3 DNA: TGTGCCAGCAGCTTAGGTTTCGGGAGGGCCTCCCATGAGCAGTTCTTC
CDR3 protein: CASSLGFGRASHEQFF

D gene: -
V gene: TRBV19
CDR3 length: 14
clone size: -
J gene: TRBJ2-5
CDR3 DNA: TGTGCCAGTAGTATTTCGAAGGGGAGGGAGACCCAGTACTTC
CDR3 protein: CASSISKGRETQYF

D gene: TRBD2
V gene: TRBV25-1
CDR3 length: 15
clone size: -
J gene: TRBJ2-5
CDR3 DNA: TGTGCCAGCAGTGAATTCAGCGGGAGCCCTGAGATCCAGTACTTC
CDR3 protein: CASSEFSGSPEIQYF

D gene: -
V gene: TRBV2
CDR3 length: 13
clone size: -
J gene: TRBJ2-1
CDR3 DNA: TGTGCCAGCAGTCAGGAAGAGGGACATGAGCAGTTCTTC
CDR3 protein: CASSQEEGHEQFF

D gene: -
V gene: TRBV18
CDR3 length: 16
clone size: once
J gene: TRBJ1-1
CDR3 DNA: TGTGCCAGCTCACCACCTAATTGGGGAGGGGACACTGAAGCTTTCTTT
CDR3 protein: CASSPPNWGGDTEAFF

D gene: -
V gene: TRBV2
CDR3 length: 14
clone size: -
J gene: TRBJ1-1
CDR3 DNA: TGTGCCAGCAGTCCCCAGACAGTTGCCACTGAAGCTTTCTTT
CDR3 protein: CASSPQTVATEAFF

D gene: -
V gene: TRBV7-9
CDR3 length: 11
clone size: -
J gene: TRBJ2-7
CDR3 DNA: TGTGCCAGCAGCTTATCATTCGAGCAGTACTTC
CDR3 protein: CASSLSFEQYF